One and the same sample provided the 29 T cell receptor beta chains below, sequenced in a study of Ad26.COV2.S vaccination and SARS-CoV-2 variants. Treatment: 15 to 20 received Ad26.COV2.S at low or high dose, single or two shots; a few received placebo; per-sample allocation not given. After the first vaccine or placebo injection, samples were drawn on day 63. Profiled with immunoSEQ multiplex PCR; TCRdb holds only in-frame clones, not every one. This sample has fewer than 800,000 clones; roughly 90% occur once, and the top ten carry approximately 1.5%. The sequencing used peripheral blood, collected in a trial of Ad26.COV2.S vaccine versus placebo. Source of these receptors: a person aged 18-60 years who received the Ad26.COV2.S COVID-19 vaccine or a placebo.

This rearrangement joins TRBV5-8 to TRBJ2-1; no reliable D call. Trimming removed 8 bases at V and 3 bases at J, with 9 bases between. This CDR3 has 12 residues. The germline gives CDR1 SGHTS, CDR2 YDEGEE. The DNA for the CDR3 is TGTGCCAGTCGCATTGACTACAATGAGCAGTTCTTC. Encoded protein: CASRIDYNEQFF.

The chain has TRBV6-5 and TRBJ1-4; D unresolved. The CDR3 length is 15 residues. Deletions cut 0 bases from V and 5 bases from J, with 10 bases between. Looked up from germline, CDR1 is MNHEY and CDR2 is SVGAGI. The CDR3 nucleotides are TGTGCCAGCAGTTACTCATATTCCCAAAATGAAAAACTGTTTTTT. The encoded protein is CASSYSYSQNEKLFF.

V is TRBV5-1 and J is TRBJ1-2, with a possible D match to TRBD1 (5 bases). Deletions cut 0 bases from V and 3 bases from J, with 12 bases between. In germline, CDR1 is SGHRS, CDR2 YFSETQ. This CDR3 comprises 15 residues. Written as DNA, the CDR3 is TGCGCCAGCAGCTTGGGTGGGGCCGGGCACTATGGCTACACCTTC. It yields the protein CASSLGGAGHYGYTF.

This chain joins TRBV11-2 and TRBJ1-3, with D unresolved. Between the trimmed V and J ends, which lost 7 bases and 6 bases, there was a span of 13 bases. This CDR3 is built from 13 residues. The germline gives CDR1 SGHAT, CDR2 FQNNGV. CDR3 residues: CASTATPPNTIYF. CDR3 nucleotide sequence: TGTGCCAGCACCGCGACCCCCCCAAACACCATATATTTT. The entire variable domain, with the rest obtained from reference TRBV11-2 and TRBJ1-3, is as follows: EAGVAQSPRYKIIEKRQSVAFWCNPISGHATLYWYQQILGQGPKLLIQFQNNGVVDDSQLPKDRFSAERLKGVDSTLKIQPAKLEDSAVYLCASTATPPNTIYFGEGSWLTVV.

This rearrangement joins TRBV7-9 to TRBJ1-3, with D perhaps TRBD1 (5 bases). The CDR3 has 16 residues. V lost 4 bases, J lost 0 bases, and 13 bases lay in between. CDR1 and CDR2 (germline): SEHNR, FQNEAQ (reference sequence). In DNA, the CDR3 is TGTGCCAGCAGCTCACCGGGACCAAGCTCTGGAAACACCATATATTTT. Its protein product is CASSSPGPSSGNTIYF.

The chain employs TRBV7-9 and TRBJ2-2; 8 bases fit TRBD1. Germline V CDR1 and CDR2: SEHNR, FQNEAQ (reference sequence). CDR3 size: 16 residues. Trimming cost V 5 bases and J 4 bases; bases outside gene matches: 9. CDR3 region: CASSPRDRTLTGELFF. Here the CDR3 DNA reads TGTGCCAGCAGCCCCCGGGACAGGACCCTCACCGGGGAGCTGTTTTTT. Full variable domain (missing parts from reference TRBV7-9 and TRBJ2-2): DTGVSQNPRHKITKRGQNVTFRCDPISEHNRLYWYRQTLGQGPEFLTYFQNEAQLEKSRLLSDRFSAERPKGSFSTLEIQRTEQGDSAMYLCASSPRDRTLTGELFFGEGSRLTVL.

This clone was seen only once. V gene TRBV7-9 combines with J gene TRBJ1-1; possible D gene TRBD1, 6 bases. The germline V gene encodes CDR1 SEHNR and CDR2 FQNEAQ (reference sequence). The CDR3 sequence is 14 residues long. Deletions cut 2 bases from V and 4 bases from J, with 11 bases between. Here the CDR3 reads CASSLIGGGTEAFF. Here the CDR3 DNA reads TGTGCCAGCAGCTTAATAGGAGGGGGCACTGAAGCTTTCTTT.

This clone was seen a few times. The chain combines TRBV18 with TRBJ1-2; 7 bases agree with TRBD1. V lost 2 bases, J lost 3 bases, and 6 bases stayed unmatched. Germline V CDR1 and CDR2: KGHSH, LQKENI. This CDR3 has 15 residues. The CDR3 coding sequence is TGTGCCAGCTCACCAATCCCCCAGGGGGACTATGGCTACACCTTC. It specifies CASSPIPQGDYGYTF.

In its sample, this clone was seen once. The chain carries TRBV5-6 and TRBJ2-7, with TRBD1 matching 10 bases. Looked up from germline, CDR1 is SGHDT and CDR2 is YYEEEE. V lost 3 bases and J lost 2; bases outside the gene matches: 2. CDR3 length: 14 amino acids. The CDR3 loop is CASSWTGGTYEQYF. In DNA form, the CDR3 reads TGTGCCAGCAGCTGGACAGGGGGTACCTACGAGCAGTACTTC.

The CDR3 loop is CASSLNWVNTEAFF. Here the CDR3 DNA reads TGCGCCAGCAGCTTGAACTGGGTGAACACTGAAGCTTTCTTT. The V call is TRBV5-1, the J call TRBJ1-1; no clear D. The V end was cut by 1 base, the J end by 0 bases, with 7 bases between. Germline V lookup: CDR1 SGHRS, CDR2 YFSETQ. This CDR3 contains 14 residues. The whole variable domain, filled in from reference TRBV5-1 and TRBJ1-1, reads KAGVTQTPRYLIKTRGQQVTLSCSPISGHRSVSWYQQTPGQGLQFLFEYFSETQRNKGNFPGRFSGRQFSNSRSEMNVSTLELGDSALYLCASSLNWVNTEAFFGQGTRLTVV.

The chain carries TRBV5-6 and TRBJ2-7; 7 bases align to TRBD1. Germline V gene data show CDR1 as SGHDT and CDR2 as YYEEEE. J gave up 0 bases and V 7 bases, and 4 bases lay outside the gene matches. The CDR3 totals 13 residues. DNA for the CDR3: TGTGCCAGCCAAGGGGGCCTCTCCTACGAGCAGTACTTC. It codes for CASQGGLSYEQYF.

This sequence joins TRBV4-3 and TRBJ1-5, with TRBD1 identical over 10 bases. Per germline, CDR1 LGHNA and CDR2 YSLEER. The CDR3 loop spans 19 amino acids. Trimming removed 4 bases from V and 0 bases from J; junction bases left unmatched: 12. The chain's CDR3 is CASSPSLDRGLNSNQPQHF. CDR3 bases: TGCGCCAGCAGCCCTTCCCTGGACAGGGGGTTGAATAGCAATCAGCCCCAGCATTTT.

The chain carries TRBV18 and TRBJ1-5; 9 bases are shared with TRBD1. Looked up from germline, CDR1 is KGHSH and CDR2 is LQKENI. This CDR3 is built from 16 residues. J gave up 5 bases and V 1 base, and 6 bases lay outside the gene matches. Written as DNA, the CDR3 is TGTGCCAGCTCACCACAGCGGACAGGGGCTCATCAGCCCCAGCATTTT. Protein sequence: CASSPQRTGAHQPQHF.

The chain uses TRBV7-9 and TRBJ2-7; D is possibly TRBD1 (5 bases). The CDR3 length is 14 residues. CDR1 SEHNR and CDR2 FQNEAQ come from the germline V gene (reference sequence). The V gene lost 5 bases and the J gene lost 0 bases, with 11 bases spanning the gap. The CDR3 is CASSQTGISYEQYF. In nucleotides, the CDR3 is TGTGCCAGCAGCCAAACAGGAATCTCCTACGAGCAGTACTTC.

The chain has TRBV2 and TRBJ2-7, with 7 bases that match TRBD2. With 5 bases clipped from V and 2 bases from J, the junction kept 6 bases outside the gene matches. This CDR3 spans 14 amino acids. The germline V gene has CDR1 SNHLY and CDR2 FYNNEI. Here the CDR3 reads CASSILAPPYEQYF. DNA of the CDR3: TGTGCCAGCAGTATACTAGCGCCCCCCTACGAGCAGTACTTC.

The chain carries TRBV19 and TRBJ2-5; 10 bases match TRBD2. Trimming removed 5 bases from V and 5 bases from J; junction bases left unmatched: 8. The CDR3 is 15 amino acids. Germline V lookup: CDR1 LNHDA, CDR2 SQIVND (reference sequence). The CDR3 is CASSVFSGGWETQYF. CDR3 nucleotides: TGTGCCAGTAGTGTTTTTAGCGGGGGGTGGGAGACCCAGTACTTC.

The chain recombines TRBV3-1 (or the pseudogene TRBV3-2) with TRBJ1-1; D gene ambiguous. Germline V lookup: CDR1 LGHDT, CDR2 YNNKEL (reference sequence). There are 12 residues in the CDR3. V shed 2 bases and J shed 8 bases, with 9 bases lying between them. CDR3 region: CASSQYTREAFF. CDR3 DNA: TGTGCCAGCAGCCAATATACTAGGGAAGCTTTCTTT.

This rearrangement joins TRBV3-1 (or the pseudogene TRBV3-2) to TRBJ1-5; D gene ambiguous. The germline gives CDR1 LGHDT, CDR2 YNNKEL (reference sequence). V was cut by 1 base and J by 2 bases, with 9 bases left in between. The length of the CDR3 is 15 residues. The CDR3 sequence is CASSQGPQGNQPQHF. The CDR3, as DNA: TGTGCCAGCAGCCAAGGGCCGCAGGGCAATCAGCCCCAGCATTTT.

The V gene is TRBV2, the J gene TRBJ1-2, with 8 bases aligning to TRBD1. Germline V lookup: CDR1 SNHLY, CDR2 FYNNEI. V gave up 1 base and J gave up 4 bases; unmatched junction bases: 5. This CDR3 contains 15 residues. The CDR3 is CASSEGQGAIYGYTF. CDR3 bases: TGTGCCAGCAGTGAAGGGCAGGGGGCAATCTATGGCTACACCTTC.

This sequence joins TRBV12-3 or TRBV12-4 and TRBJ2-7; maybe TRBD1 (5 bases). The CDR3 consists of 12 residues. Trimming stripped 4 bases from V and 4 bases from J, with 8 bases between. As DNA, the CDR3 is TGTGCCAGCAGTTCAGGGATGTACGAGCAGTACTTC. Residues: CASSSGMYEQYF.

The V and J genes are TRBV6-5 and TRBJ2-2; 9 nucleotides agree with TRBD2. Trimming cost V 4 bases and J 2 bases; bases outside gene matches: 2. The CDR3 sequence is 15 residues long. Germline V gives CDR1 MNHEY, CDR2 SVGAGI. CDR3 sequence reads: CASSFSGGNTGELFF. In nucleotides, the CDR3 is TGTGCCAGCAGTTTTAGCGGGGGAAACACCGGGGAGCTGTTTTTT.

The CDR3 DNA follows: TGTGCCAGTAGTATAAGGACTAGCGGCTCCTACGAGCAGTACTTC. Translating gives CASSIRTSGSYEQYF. The rearrangement uses TRBV19 and TRBJ2-7; 10 bases fit TRBD2. The V and J ends lost 2 bases and 0 bases, in that order; junction bases with no gene match: 1. CDR3 size: 15 residues. CDR1 and CDR2 (germline): LNHDA, SQIVND (reference sequence).

In its sample, this clone was seen a few times. This chain joins TRBV4-2 and TRBJ2-1; D not resolved. Trimming pared 1 base from V and 5 bases from J, leaving 18 bases between. Germline CDR1 and CDR2: LGHNA and YNFKEQ. The CDR3 extends over 17 amino acids. The CDR3 is CASSQAPSRLSNNEQFF. CDR3 nucleotide sequence: TGTGCCAGCAGCCAAGCGCCTTCGAGACTTTCTAACAATGAGCAGTTCTTC.

The chain has TRBV2 and TRBJ1-1, with D possibly TRBD1 on 6 matching bases. The length of the CDR3 is 13 residues. CDR1 is SNHLY, CDR2 FYNNEI, per germline. V gave up 7 bases and J gave up 1 base, with 10 bases separating them. CDR3 nucleotide sequence: TGTGCCAGCAACGGACAGCCGAACACTGAAGCTTTCTTT. The encoded protein is CASNGQPNTEAFF.

This sequence joins TRBV21-1 and TRBJ1-2. TRBV21-1 is a documented pseudogene. The CDR3 covers 14 residues. This chain's CDR3 is CASTWIAANYGYTF. CDR3 sequence (DNA): TGTGCCAGCACGTGGATAGCCGCTAACTATGGCTACACCTTC.

The chain employs TRBV19 and TRBJ1-2, with unresolved D. Trimming stripped 0 bases from V and 8 bases from J, with 13 bases between. CDR1 and CDR2 from the germline V gene are LNHDA and SQIVND (reference sequence). CDR3 size: 14 residues. The DNA of the CDR3 is TGTGCCAGTAGTATAGATGTCAGGACGCGGGGCTACACCTTC. Encoded protein: CASSIDVRTRGYTF.

The chain links TRBV7-6 to TRBJ2-7; D is unresolved. This CDR3 comprises 13 residues. Trimming took 1 base from V and 2 from J, leaving 6 bases between them. CDR1 SGHVS and CDR2 FNYEAQ come from the germline V gene. The CDR3 DNA sequence: TGTGCCAGCAGCTTAGATACTCCCTACGAGCAGTACTTC. This encodes CASSLDTPYEQYF.

The chain recombines TRBV2 with TRBJ2-7; D is undetermined. Germline V gives CDR1 SNHLY, CDR2 FYNNEI. Trimming took 8 bases from V and 1 from J, leaving 9 bases between them. The CDR3 totals 12 residues. Here the CDR3 DNA reads TGTGCCAGCCGTACACTTTCCTACGAGCAGTACTTC. It encodes CASRTLSYEQYF.

This sequence joins TRBV27 and TRBJ2-2; 11 nucleotides agree with TRBD2. The CDR3 length is 15 residues. Germline lookup yields CDR1 MNHEY and CDR2 SMNVEV (reference sequence). V gave up 7 bases and J gave up 8 bases; unmatched junction bases: 9. In DNA form, the CDR3 reads TGTGCCAGCAAGAGGATTTTAGCGGGAGGGGGGGAGCTGTTTTTT. It translates to CASKRILAGGGELFF.